A selection of T cell receptor beta chains follows, all from one sample in a study of lymphopenia after photon versus proton radiotherapy. Clones were sequenced by immunoSEQ multiplex PCR, and TCRdb holds only the in-frame ones, with some missing. This table has 25,000 to 30,000 clones, 75% to 90% appearing once. The sequenced sample was peripheral blood, obtained from a patient treated with photon-based radiotherapy. The source is a woman in her 50s with pancreatic cancer. Both conserved end residues are part of each CDR3. A D gene is named only where the DNA matches it firmly. Not every row has a clone size; where given, it reads once, few, many or a size class.

CDR3aa: CASSYSVGGGTDTQYF
CDR3nt: TGTGCCAGCAGTTACTCGGTGGGAGGGGGCACAGATACGCAGTATTTT
v_gene: TRBV6-5
d_gene: TRBD2
abundance: -
j_gene: TRBJ2-3

CDR3aa: CASSLQANTEAFF
CDR3nt: TGTGCCAGCAGCCTTCAGGCGAACACTGAAGCTTTCTTT
v_gene: TRBV7-2
d_gene: -
abundance: -
j_gene: TRBJ1-1

CDR3aa: CASSIRGAGQFF
CDR3nt: TGTGCCAGTAGTATCCGCGGGGCGGGGCAGTTCTTC
v_gene: TRBV19
d_gene: -
abundance: -
j_gene: TRBJ2-1

CDR3aa: CASSPRRGTYNEQFF
CDR3nt: TGTGCCAGCAGCCCCAGACGGGGTACCTACAATGAGCAGTTCTTC
v_gene: TRBV7-2
d_gene: -
abundance: once
j_gene: TRBJ2-1

CDR3aa: CASSITRPDQPQHF
CDR3nt: TGTGCCAGTAGTATAACCCGTCCCGATCAGCCCCAGCATTTT
v_gene: TRBV19
d_gene: -
abundance: -
j_gene: TRBJ1-5

CDR3aa: CASSPARVYGYTF
CDR3nt: TGTGCCAGCAGTCCGGCCCGAGTCTATGGCTACACCTTC
v_gene: TRBV28
d_gene: -
abundance: few
j_gene: TRBJ1-2

CDR3aa: CASSLSRADQPQHF
CDR3nt: TGTGCCAGCAGTTTAAGCAGGGCCGATCAGCCCCAGCATTTT
v_gene: TRBV27
d_gene: -
abundance: -
j_gene: TRBJ1-5

CDR3aa: CASSFSDGKNIQYF
CDR3nt: TGTGCCAGCAGCTTTAGCGATGGCAAAAACATTCAGTACTTC
v_gene: TRBV5-4
d_gene: -
abundance: -
j_gene: TRBJ2-4

CDR3aa: CASSESRGQDNYGYTF
CDR3nt: TGTGCCAGCAGCGAATCCCGTGGACAGGATAACTATGGCTACACCTTC
v_gene: TRBV9
d_gene: TRBD1
abundance: -
j_gene: TRBJ1-2

CDR3aa: CASSDLRGSGSDNEQFF
CDR3nt: TGTGCCAGCAGTGACCTCCGAGGGAGCGGGAGCGACAATGAGCAGTTCTTC
v_gene: TRBV25-1
d_gene: TRBD2
abundance: -
j_gene: TRBJ2-1

CDR3aa: CASAKREGRTNEQFF
CDR3nt: TGTGCCAGCGCTAAGCGGGAGGGTAGAACGAATGAGCAGTTCTTC
v_gene: TRBV2
d_gene: TRBD2
abundance: -
j_gene: TRBJ2-1

CDR3aa: CAWLTGTSYSYNEQFF
CDR3nt: TGTGCCTGGCTCACCGGGACTAGCTACTCCTACAATGAGCAGTTCTTC
v_gene: TRBV30
d_gene: TRBD2
abundance: -
j_gene: TRBJ2-1

CDR3aa: CASSGGQGNEKLFF
CDR3nt: TGTGCCAGCAGCGGGGGACAGGGTAATGAAAAACTGTTTTTT
v_gene: TRBV9
d_gene: TRBD1
abundance: once
j_gene: TRBJ1-4

CDR3aa: CSVEGQGQSYEQYF
CDR3nt: TGCAGCGTTGAAGGACAGGGGCAATCCTACGAGCAGTACTTC
v_gene: TRBV29-1
d_gene: TRBD1
abundance: -
j_gene: TRBJ2-7

CDR3aa: CSGRQGLNTGELFF
CDR3nt: TGCAGCGGTCGACAGGGACTGAACACCGGGGAGCTGTTTTTT
v_gene: TRBV29-1
d_gene: -
abundance: -
j_gene: TRBJ2-2

CDR3aa: CASSQAWLASNEQFF
CDR3nt: TGCGCCAGCAGCCAAGCTTGGCTAGCCTCCAATGAGCAGTTCTTC
v_gene: TRBV4-3
d_gene: -
abundance: -
j_gene: TRBJ2-1

CDR3aa: CASSPRVGSYEQYF
CDR3nt: TGTGCCAGCAGTCCCAGGGTAGGGTCCTACGAGCAGTACTTC
v_gene: TRBV27
d_gene: -
abundance: -
j_gene: TRBJ2-7

CDR3aa: CASSLGTSWDEQFF
CDR3nt: TGTGCCAGTAGTCTGGGGACTAGCTGGGATGAGCAGTTCTTC
v_gene: TRBV19
d_gene: TRBD2
abundance: few
j_gene: TRBJ2-1

CDR3aa: CASSFVGSWVDEQFF
CDR3nt: TGTGCCAGCAGTTTTGTGGGGAGCTGGGTCGATGAGCAGTTCTTC
v_gene: TRBV27
d_gene: -
abundance: -
j_gene: TRBJ2-1

CDR3aa: CSARLGEKLFF
CDR3nt: TGCAGTGCTAGGCTTGGCGAAAAACTGTTTTTT
v_gene: TRBV20-1
d_gene: -
abundance: -
j_gene: TRBJ1-4

CDR3aa: CASSATGGETQYF
CDR3nt: TGTGCCAGCAGCGCGACAGGAGGGGAGACCCAGTACTTC
v_gene: TRBV5-4
d_gene: -
abundance: -
j_gene: TRBJ2-5

CDR3aa: CASSLIGETSIPQYF
CDR3nt: TGTGCCAGCAGCTTAATTGGGGAAACTAGTATTCCGCAGTATTTT
v_gene: TRBV7-2
d_gene: -
abundance: -
j_gene: TRBJ2-3

CDR3aa: CASSLDPGQVTETQYF
CDR3nt: TGTGCCAGCAGCTTAGATCCCGGACAGGTCACAGAGACCCAGTACTTC
v_gene: TRBV11-1
d_gene: TRBD1
abundance: -
j_gene: TRBJ2-5

CDR3aa: CAISEQGRSGANVLTF
CDR3nt: TGTGCCATCAGTGAGCAGGGGAGATCTGGGGCCAACGTCCTGACTTTC
v_gene: TRBV10-3
d_gene: -
abundance: -
j_gene: TRBJ2-6